This is a list of T cell receptor beta chains from one sample in a study of blood T cell repertoires in COVID-19. Method: immunoSEQ multiplex PCR; TCRdb's copy keeps in-frame clones and lacks some. The data show 55,000 to 80,000 clones, about 80% seen once. Sample: peripheral blood. All receptors come from an elderly man with active COVID-19. CDR3s include the opening cysteine and the closing phenylalanine or tryptophan. The order of the fields is J gene, clone size, D gene, V gene, CDR3 protein, CDR3 DNA. The D gene is left open where the match is weak. Part of the rows lack a size; the others show once, few, many or a class for expanded clones.

TRBJ1-1	-	-	TRBV9	CASSVDGGTEAFF	TGTGCCAGCAGCGTAGATGGGGGGACTGAAGCTTTCTTT
TRBJ2-5	-	TRBD2	TRBV7-2	CASSQTSGREETQYF	TGTGCCAGCAGCCAGACTAGCGGGAGGGAAGAGACCCAGTACTTC
TRBJ1-2	-	-	TRBV28	CASSSPPEGYTF	TGTGCCAGCAGTTCTCCACCCGAGGGCTACACCTTC
TRBJ1-1	-	-	TRBV5-1	CASSLSRNTEAFF	TGCGCCAGCAGCTTATCTCGGAACACTGAAGCTTTCTTT
TRBJ1-4	-	TRBD1	TRBV10-2	CASTHPGGADEKLFF	TGCGCCAGCACTCACCCAGGGGGCGCAGATGAAAAACTGTTTTTT
TRBJ2-3	-	-	TRBV6-2/TRBV6-3	CASSYSSQAALIRTDTQYF	TGTGCCAGCAGTTACTCGAGCCAGGCCGCCTTGATCAGAACAGATACGCAGTATTTT
TRBJ2-7	-	-	TRBV11-2	CASSQTRGKGVYEQYF	TGTGCCAGCAGCCAAACCAGGGGTAAAGGGGTATACGAGCAGTACTTC
TRBJ1-4	-	-	TRBV7-9	CASSPGAGSNEKLFF	TGTGCCAGCAGCCCCGGAGCCGGGAGTAATGAAAAACTGTTTTTT
TRBJ1-1	once	TRBD1	TRBV28	CASSLQGEEAFF	TGTGCCAGCAGTTTACAGGGGGAGGAAGCTTTCTTT
TRBJ2-2	-	TRBD1	TRBV3-1/TRBV3-2	CASSLRGTGVSTGELFF	TGTGCCAGCAGCCTACGAGGGACAGGGGTTTCCACCGGGGAGCTGTTTTTT
TRBJ2-7	-	TRBD1	TRBV5-4	CASSKPGTVSYEQYF	TGTGCCAGCAGCAAACCCGGGACAGTCTCCTACGAGCAGTACTTC
TRBJ1-2	-	-	TRBV7-2	CASSLAESYGYTF	TGTGCCAGCAGCTTAGCCGAGTCCTATGGCTACACCTTC
TRBJ1-1	-	-	TRBV27	CASSLSVSGRTEAFF	TGTGCCAGCAGTTTATCAGTTTCGGGGAGGACTGAAGCTTTCTTT
TRBJ2-7	-	TRBD2	TRBV29-1	CSVDNRGGYEQYF	TGCAGCGTCGATAACCGGGGGGGCTACGAGCAGTACTTC
TRBJ1-5	few	-	TRBV18	CASSPNGGLGQPQHF	TGTGCCAGCTCACCAAACGGGGGGCTGGGACAGCCCCAGCATTTT
TRBJ2-7	-	-	TRBV5-6	CASSSLSYEQYF	TGTGCCAGCAGCTCACTCTCCTACGAGCAGTACTTC
TRBJ2-7	once	TRBD1	TRBV29-1	CSALTGDSYEQYF	TGCAGCGCCCTAACAGGGGACTCCTACGAGCAGTACTTC
TRBJ2-3	-	TRBD2	TRBV27	CASSLAGSTDTQYF	TGTGCCAGCAGTCTAGCGGGAAGCACAGATACGCAGTATTTT
TRBJ2-3	-	TRBD1	TRBV5-1	CASSLAIQGFTDTQYF	TGCGCCAGCAGCTTGGCCATACAGGGGTTTACAGATACGCAGTATTTT
TRBJ1-4	few	-	TRBV6-5	CASHGQTNEKLFF	TGTGCCAGCCATGGGCAAACTAATGAAAAACTGTTTTTT
TRBJ2-3	-	-	TRBV6-5	CASRQISSTDTQYF	TGTGCCAGCAGACAAATTTCTAGCACAGATACGCAGTATTTT
TRBJ2-1	medium-sized	-	TRBV27	CASSGTSNEQFF	TGTGCCAGCAGTGGCACTAGCAATGAGCAGTTCTTC
TRBJ1-5	-	-	TRBV27	CASSLGRIGQPQHF	TGTGCCAGCAGTTTGGGCAGGATCGGTCAGCCCCAGCATTTT
TRBJ2-3	-	-	TRBV27	CASRATRSTDTQYF	TGTGCCAGCAGGGCGACTAGGAGCACAGATACGCAGTATTTT